Included here is one T cell receptor beta chain sequence, with context. Its antigen is currently unknown. The record originates from a study of T-cell memory formation after mild COVID-19. Overall study context: Largely, the TCR clusters proved donor specific.

Whole-study results and caveats: A second wave expanding day 15 to 37 was CD4+-biased; contracting clones were balanced. Researchers report contracting CD4+ clones mostly in CM and EM, with CD8+ clones in EMRA.

The TCR alpha and TCR beta cDNA libraries, bearing sample barcodes and UMIs, were generated by 5'RACE using constant-segment primers. TCRdb passed the 5' RACE reads through MiXCR, listing each CDR3 protein once. This table holds 210,000 or so distinct CDR3 sequences, about 27% found once. Germline V gives CDR1 GTSNPN, CDR2 SVGIG (reference sequence). V lost 4 bases and J lost 9; bases outside the gene matches: 5. The CDR3 is 13 amino acids. The J gene is TRBJ2-1, the V gene TRBV30, with TRBD2 matching 11 bases. The sequencing input was PBMCs or a T cell subset sorted from them (not recorded which). This TCR was recovered from an adult woman who had mild COVID-19 (a few samples of this study predate the infection). Cell type and time point are not known. The chain's CDR3 is CAWTSGRYAEQFF. The DNA of the CDR3 is TGTGCCTGGACTAGCGGGAGGTACGCTGAGCAGTTCTTC.